Listed below are T cell receptor beta chains from one sample, sequenced in a study of blood T cell repertoires in COVID-19. The data were produced by immunoSEQ multiplex PCR, yet TCRdb's version contains in-frame clones alone and is incomplete. The top ten clones hold about a tenth of a sample with tens of thousands of clones, about nine tenths of them seen once. The sequenced sample was peripheral blood. These receptors were taken from an elderly man with active COVID-19. The CDR3 runs from the conserved cysteine through the conserved F or W. D genes are given only for firm matches. Clone size is shown for a subset of rows, as once, few, many or a class of expanded clone.

V	D	size	J	DNA	CDR3
TRBV9	NA	few	TRBJ2-7	TGTGCCAGCAGCCTTTCCGGCGGGGCGGGGGAGCAGTACTTC	CASSLSGGAGEQYF
TRBV7-2	NA	NA	TRBJ2-1	TGTGCCAGCAGCTTAGCGCAGGGCGGGGTCTACAATGAGCAGTTCTTC	CASSLAQGGVYNEQFF
TRBV6-5	TRBD2	NA	TRBJ2-7	TGTGCCAGCAGGGGACTAGCGGACTCCTACGAGCAGTACTTC	CASRGLADSYEQYF
TRBV24-1	NA	NA	TRBJ2-1	TGTGCCACCAGTGATTTGTCGGGAAGGAGCAATGAGCAGTTCTTC	CATSDLSGRSNEQFF
TRBV27	NA	NA	TRBJ2-2	TGTGCCAGCAGTTCTGCGGAAAACACCGGGGAGCTGTTTTTT	CASSSAENTGELFF
TRBV19	NA	once	TRBJ1-5	TGTGCCAGTAGTTCGGAAGGGGCTAGCAATCAGCCCCAGCATTTT	CASSSEGASNQPQHF
TRBV29-1	TRBD2	NA	TRBJ2-7	TGCAGCGTTCCAGTAGCGGGGAACGAGCAGTACTTC	CSVPVAGNEQYF
TRBV28	NA	NA	TRBJ1-5	TGTGCCAGCAGCCCCCCCGGAGGGCCCCAGCATTTT	CASSPPGGPQHF
TRBV7-9	NA	NA	TRBJ2-7	TGTGCCAGCAGCCCTAGCACTTACGAGCAGTACTTC	CASSPSTYEQYF
TRBV6-2/TRBV6-3	TRBD1	NA	TRBJ1-5	TGTGCCAGCAGTTACTCGGGGACAGGGATCCCACGGCCCCAGCATTTT	CASSYSGTGIPRPQHF
TRBV28	TRBD1	NA	TRBJ1-5	TGTGCCAGCAGACCCGACAGGGTGGGGCAGCCCCAGCATTTT	CASRPDRVGQPQHF
TRBV27	NA	few	TRBJ2-2	TGTGCCAGCAATCGGGCAGGGAAAAGTGGGGGGGAGCTGTTTTTT	CASNRAGKSGGELFF
TRBV9	TRBD2	NA	TRBJ2-7	TGTGCCAGCAGCGCGACTAGCGGGAGCTACGAGCAGTACTTC	CASSATSGSYEQYF
TRBV10-3	TRBD2	once	TRBJ2-5	TGTGCCATCAGTAGCGGGGGCGGGGAGACCCAGTACTTC	CAISSGGGETQYF
TRBV10-3	NA	NA	TRBJ1-4	TGTGCCATCAGGGACGGGGGGGATGAAAAACTGTTTTTT	CAIRDGGDEKLFF
TRBV7-8	TRBD1	NA	TRBJ1-5	TGTGCCAGCAGCTCCCCACAGGGGGCGAATCAGCCCCAGCATTTT	CASSSPQGANQPQHF
TRBV28	NA	NA	TRBJ1-6	TGTGCCAGCAGTAGAGGGACAAGTCTTGGTTCACCCCTCCACTTT	CASSRGTSLGSPLHF
TRBV4-3	NA	NA	TRBJ2-1	TGCGCCAGCAGCCAAGATCTGGGACTCGGGGAGAATGAGCAGTTCTTC	CASSQDLGLGENEQFF
TRBV7-8	TRBD1	NA	TRBJ1-6	TGTGCCAGCAGCTTATTAGGACAGGGGAGTTCACCCCTCCACTTT	CASSLLGQGSSPLHF
TRBV5-1	NA	NA	TRBJ2-7	TGCGCCAGCAGCTTGCCCTCAGAGGGGCAGTACTTC	CASSLPSEGQYF
TRBV7-2	NA	few	TRBJ1-2	TGTGCCAGCAGCTCCACCCCAGGAAACTATGGCTACACCTTC	CASSSTPGNYGYTF
TRBV30	TRBD1	NA	TRBJ2-7	TGTGCCTGGAGTGTTAGGGGGCGCCGGACCCCGAGGGACTACGAGCAGTACTTC	CAWSVRGRRTPRDYEQYF
TRBV28	TRBD2	NA	TRBJ2-3	TGTGCCAGCAGTTTAACGGGAGGGTTCACAGATACGCAGTATTTT	CASSLTGGFTDTQYF
TRBV2	TRBD2	NA	TRBJ2-1	TGTGCCAGCAGTGTGCTAGCGGGAGGGAGCCATGAGCAGTTCTTC	CASSVLAGGSHEQFF
TRBV28	TRBD2	NA	TRBJ2-7	TGTGCCAGCAGCGCTAGCGGGAGTTACTACGAGCAGTACTTC	CASSASGSYYEQYF
TRBV20-1	TRBD1	NA	TRBJ1-6	TGCAGTGCTAGTTCAGGGGGAGGTAATTCACCCCTCCACTTT	CSASSGGGNSPLHF
TRBV18	TRBD1	NA	TRBJ2-7	TGTGCCAGCTCACCCCTCGGGACAGGGGGCCTCGAGCAGTACTTC	CASSPLGTGGLEQYF
TRBV4-3	TRBD2	NA	TRBJ2-7	TGCGCCAGCAGCCACTTTCCAAGCGGGGGTGACTACGAGCAGTACTTC	CASSHFPSGGDYEQYF
TRBV7-2	NA	NA	TRBJ2-1	TGTGCCAGCAGCCGGACTATCCATGAGCAGTTCTTC	CASSRTIHEQFF
TRBV12-1	NA	few	TRBJ2-1	TGTGCCAGCAGCTCCAGGACTAGCGGAGACTCCTACAATGAGCAGTTCTTC	CASSSRTSGDSYNEQFF
TRBV12-3/TRBV12-4	NA	NA	TRBJ2-1	TGTGCCAGCAGTACGGACTTTTACAATGAGCAGTTCTTC	CASSTDFYNEQFF
TRBV27	TRBD1	NA	TRBJ2-7	TGTGCCAGCAGACGGGGGGACAGGGTTGCCTACGAGCAGTACTTC	CASRRGDRVAYEQYF
TRBV7-9	NA	NA	TRBJ2-3	TGTGCCAGCAGCCTAGTGATGACAGGCGTCACAGATACGCAGTATTTT	CASSLVMTGVTDTQYF
TRBV21-1	NA	NA	TRBJ2-2	TGTGCCAGCAGCGCTCCTAGGGGACAGGGGGACGGGGAGCTGTTTTTT	CASSAPRGQGDGELFF
TRBV19	TRBD2	NA	TRBJ2-3	TGTGCCAGTAGTTGGCGACTAGCCGCAGATACGCAGTATTTT	CASSWRLAADTQYF
TRBV3-1/TRBV3-2	NA	NA	TRBJ1-2	TGTGCCAGCAGCTTCGGACAGTCTTACTATGGCTACACCTTC	CASSFGQSYYGYTF
TRBV28	NA	NA	TRBJ2-3	TGTGCCAGCACAGAGGTGCGCCTGAATACGCAGTATTTT	CASTEVRLNTQYF
TRBV7-8	TRBD1	NA	TRBJ2-5	TGTGCCAGCATCCAACAGGGGGCTCAGCAAGAGACCCAGTACTTC	CASIQQGAQQETQYF
TRBV4-1	TRBD1	few	TRBJ1-5	TGCGCCAGCAGCCAAGGTGACGGGGACAGTGGATATCGCAATCAGCCCCAGCATTTT	CASSQGDGDSGYRNQPQHF
TRBV9	NA	NA	TRBJ2-7	TGTGCCAGCAGCGTAACGCAGGGGAGCGAGCAGTACTTC	CASSVTQGSEQYF
TRBV9	NA	NA	TRBJ1-4	TGTGCCAGCAGCGCCTCGACAGGAATTAATGAAAAACTGTTTTTT	CASSASTGINEKLFF
TRBV28	TRBD1	NA	TRBJ2-3	TGTGCCAGCAGTTCGACAGGGAGTGGGACAGATACGCAGTATTTT	CASSSTGSGTDTQYF
TRBV27	TRBD2	NA	TRBJ2-7	TGTGCCAGCAGGAGGCGGGAGTACCACGAGCAGTACTTC	CASRRREYHEQYF
TRBV27	NA	NA	TRBJ2-7	TGTGCCAGCAGTTTGGGGGCGCCCAACGAGCAGTACTTC	CASSLGAPNEQYF
TRBV5-8	NA	NA	TRBJ1-6	TGTGCCAGCAGCTTGGTGGCGGGAGGGCATTCACCCCTCCACTTT	CASSLVAGGHSPLHF
TRBV30	TRBD2	NA	TRBJ2-6	TGTGCCTGGAGTTACGGGGGGTCTGGGGCCAACGTCCTGACTTTC	CAWSYGGSGANVLTF
TRBV28	NA	NA	TRBJ2-7	TGTGCCAGCAGTTTAAAGGCGTGGGGGCGAAACACCTACGAGCAGTACTTC	CASSLKAWGRNTYEQYF
TRBV5-6	TRBD2	few	TRBJ2-7	TGTGCCAGCAGCCGGAGGGGATGGACTAGCGGGAAAAACGACGAGCAGTACTTC	CASSRRGWTSGKNDEQYF
TRBV5-1	TRBD1	NA	TRBJ2-5	TGCGCCAGCAGTCACCAGGGGGCCGACGAGACCCAGTACTTC	CASSHQGADETQYF
TRBV28	TRBD1	NA	TRBJ2-1	TGTGCCAGCAGACATAGACAGGGAGATGAGCAGTTCTTC	CASRHRQGDEQFF
TRBV7-2	NA	NA	TRBJ2-1	TGTGCCAGCAGCCTCCTCATGGGAGCGTCCTACAATGAGCAGTTCTTC	CASSLLMGASYNEQFF
TRBV28	NA	NA	TRBJ2-3	TGTGCCAGCAGTTTATGGGCCCGCACAGATACGCAGTATTTT	CASSLWARTDTQYF
TRBV28	TRBD2	NA	TRBJ2-1	TGTGCCAGCAGTCTCCTCACTAGCGGGAGGGACAATGAGCAGTTCTTC	CASSLLTSGRDNEQFF
TRBV5-4	TRBD2	NA	TRBJ2-7	TGTGCCAGCAGCTCGGCAGGGAGGCTAGCGGGGATATACGAGCAGTACTTC	CASSSAGRLAGIYEQYF
TRBV19	TRBD2	NA	TRBJ2-1	TGTGCCAGTAGTGCCCCACTAGCGAGCCCCTCGGATGAGCAGTTCTTC	CASSAPLASPSDEQFF
TRBV11-3	NA	NA	TRBJ2-3	TGTGCCAGCAGCTTAGAGGCTGAAGATACGCAGTATTTT	CASSLEAEDTQYF
TRBV10-2	TRBD2	NA	TRBJ2-7	TGCGCCAGCAGTGAGTCTCCTTTTCCGGGACTAGGTCACCACGAGCAGTACTTC	CASSESPFPGLGHHEQYF
TRBV4-3	NA	NA	TRBJ2-3	TGCGCCAGCAGCCAAGGGCTCTCAGATACGCAGTATTTT	CASSQGLSDTQYF
TRBV19	TRBD2	NA	TRBJ2-7	TGTGCCAGTACTAGGACTAGCGGCACCTACGAGCAGTACTTC	CASTRTSGTYEQYF